This passage covers 2 T cell receptor beta chains from one sample sequenced in a study of early T cells in non-severe SARS-CoV-2 infection (dated by TCRdb to the early 2020s). The library was obtained by 5' RACE. Data came from a NextSeq 500. TCRdb trimmed public reads at Q25 via fastp, called clones via MiXCR and kept in-frame beta chains. Rows are unified per CDR3 protein, each entry keeping the most common DNA and genes. The sample records about 100,000 distinct CDR3 sequences, roughly 12% of which are singletons. The ten largest account for 3% to 3.5% of the sample. The sequencing input was whole blood. These receptors all stem from an adult who was a healthcare worker with PCR-confirmed SARS-CoV-2 infection or an uninfected control (not recorded which).

The table lists this clonotype with a few counts. The DNA is left out, because the CDR3 cannot be placed on it with certainty; the CDR3 is given as TCRdb lists it. This chain uses TRBV7-5 with TRBJ1-4; the table's D call of TRBD1 was not tested on the DNA. TRBV7-5 is designated a pseudogene. The length of the CDR3 is 16 amino acids, counting both ends. CDR3 in amino acids: CISVPVPGQGDEKLFF.

The table lists this clonotype with many counts. The chain recombines TRBV25-1 with TRBJ1-6; D is unclear. Trimming shortened V by 3 bases and J by 14 bases, and 14 bases separated the two germline ends. CDR3 length: 13 amino acids. The germline V gene has CDR1 MGHDK and CDR2 SYGVNS. For the CDR3, the DNA is TGTGCCAGCAGTGATAACCCCATGAGGACCCTCCACTTT. Protein: CASSDNPMRTLHF.